These 20 T cell receptor beta chains were sequenced from one sample in a study of blood T cell repertoires in COVID-19. The table came from immunoSEQ multiplex PCR; TCRdb's copy has only in-frame clones and leaves some out. The table has some 150,000 clones, roughly 87% seen once. The sample was peripheral blood. The receptors come from a woman aged 55-69 years with active or convalescent COVID-19.

The chain couples TRBV11-3 to TRBJ2-5; 8 bases agree with TRBD1. With V trimmed by 5 bases and J by 4 bases, 3 bases remained unmatched. CDR1 SGHNT and CDR2 YENEEA come from the germline V gene. The CDR3 has 13 amino acids. CDR3 DNA sequence: TGTGCCAGCAGCACAGGGACAGGAGAGACCCAGTACTTC. It encodes CASSTGTGETQYF.

The chain combines TRBV19 with TRBJ1-1; 8 bases match TRBD1. V lost 3 bases and J lost 2; bases outside the gene matches: 2. Germline loops: CDR1 LNHDA, CDR2 SQIVND (reference sequence). The CDR3 is 14 residues long. CDR3 sequence reads: CASSMGQVNTEAFF. The CDR3 DNA sequence: TGTGCCAGTAGTATGGGACAGGTTAACACTGAAGCTTTCTTT.

A note on this clone: Within the sample, other DNA sequences also encode this same CDR3. The chain recombines TRBV7-9 with TRBJ1-2; D is ambiguous. V lost 5 bases to trimming and J lost 8 bases, with 12 bases between them. This CDR3 has 12 amino acids. In germline, CDR1 is SEHNR, CDR2 FQNEAQ (reference sequence). For the CDR3, the DNA is TGTGCCAGCAGCCTGGAGGTGGGGGGCTACACCTTC. It codes for CASSLEVGGYTF.

The chain couples TRBV9 to TRBJ2-2, with 12 bases lining up with TRBD2. CDR1 and CDR2 (germline): SGDLS, YYNGEE. Trimming took 0 bases from V and 7 from J; bases not matched to a gene: 7. This CDR3 has 17 amino acids. The CDR3 loop is CASSVGASGGASGELFF. The CDR3 DNA is TGTGCCAGCAGCGTAGGGGCTAGCGGGGGGGCCAGCGGGGAGCTGTTTTTT.

The J gene is TRBJ1-6, the V gene TRBV9; D may be TRBD1 (6 bases). V shed 3 bases and J shed 4 bases, with 14 bases lying between them. CDR1 is SGDLS, CDR2 YYNGEE, per germline. The CDR3 extends over 16 amino acids. CDR3: CASSAHIQGYNSPLHF. The CDR3 region has the DNA TGTGCCAGCAGCGCACATATCCAGGGGTATAATTCACCCCTCCACTTT. Drawing the rest from reference TRBV9 and TRBJ1-6, the complete variable domain is DSGVTQTPKHLITATGQRVTLRCSPRSGDLSVYWYQQSLDQGLQFLIQYYNGEERAKGNILERFSAQQFPDLHSELNLSSLELGDSALYFCASSAHIQGYNSPLHFGNGTRLTVT.

The rearrangement joins TRBV6-2 or TRBV6-3 to TRBJ2-7; D gene ambiguous. V dropped 2 bases and J dropped 5 bases, with 13 bases sitting between them. CDR1 and CDR2 (germline): MNHEY, SVGEGT. This CDR3 is 14 amino acids long. The CDR3, as DNA: TGTGCCAGCAGTTACCATCTAGAGCTGAACGAGCAGTACTTC. This codes for CASSYHLELNEQYF.

The V and J genes are TRBV7-9 and TRBJ1-2, with TRBD1 identical over 9 bases. V lost 4 bases, J lost 7 bases, and 10 bases stayed unmatched. The CDR3 loop spans 15 amino acids. Germline loops: CDR1 SEHNR, CDR2 FQNEAQ (reference sequence). The CDR3 reads CASSSRDRVPGGYTF. The CDR3 region has the DNA TGTGCCAGCAGCTCCCGGGACAGGGTGCCGGGTGGCTACACCTTC.

The V and J genes are TRBV18 and TRBJ1-3; D remains unclear. CDR1 is KGHSH and CDR2 is LQKENI in the germline V gene. V was cut by 2 bases and J by 0 bases, with 14 bases left in between. This CDR3 comprises 17 residues. CDR3 loop: CASSPNSSGRSGNTIYF. The CDR3 bases are TGTGCCAGCTCACCAAATTCATCAGGCCGCTCTGGAAACACCATATATTTT.

The chain joins TRBV6-6 to TRBJ1-4; D is unclear. This CDR3 has 14 amino acids. V lost 4 bases and J 8 bases, leaving 14 bases between the germline ends. Germline V gene sequence: CDR1 MNHNY, CDR2 SVGAGI (reference sequence). CDR3 sequence: CASSSRVAREKLFF. For the CDR3, the DNA is TGTGCCAGCAGTTCCCGGGTCGCGAGAGAAAAACTGTTTTTT.

The genes are TRBV7-2 and TRBJ1-2; maybe TRBD1 (5 bases). V dropped 6 bases and J dropped 3 bases, with 20 bases sitting between them. The CDR3 runs 16 residues. Germline V gene sequence: CDR1 SGHTA, CDR2 FQGNSA. The CDR3 loop reads CASSFVSGGVDYGYTF. The DNA of the CDR3 is TGTGCCAGCAGTTTCGTCTCCGGGGGGGTCGACTATGGCTACACCTTC.

The J gene is TRBJ2-6, the V gene TRBV12-1; TRBD2, as called in the table, went unchecked against the DNA. TRBV12-1 is reported as a pseudogene. This CDR3 has 16 residues. In nucleotides, the CDR3 is TGTGCCAGCAGCTCGAGGGGGGGCTCTGGGGCCAACGTCCTGACTTTC. Amino acids: CASSSRGGSGANVLTF.

The chain joins TRBV18 to TRBJ2-7; 9 bases are shared with TRBD1. The CDR3 consists of 16 residues. Germline trimming cut 0 bases from V and 2 bases from J; bases unmatched to any gene: 5. The germline V gene has CDR1 KGHSH and CDR2 LQKENI. CDR3 amino acids: CASSPPGTGPAYEQYF. CDR3 bases: TGTGCCAGCTCACCACCAGGGACAGGGCCCGCCTACGAGCAGTACTTC.

This chain joins TRBV7-2 and TRBJ1-4; 10 nucleotides align to TRBD1. The germline V gene encodes CDR1 SGHTA and CDR2 FQGNSA. The CDR3 is made up of 13 amino acids. Here the CDR3 DNA reads TGTGCTTCTAGACAGGGGGCTGGGGAAAAACTGTTTTTT. Its protein is CASRQGAGEKLFF.

V usage is TRBV15 and J usage is TRBJ2-7; 12 bases map to TRBD2. Germline CDR1 LNHNV, CDR2 YYDKDF (reference sequence). V lost 1 base to trimming and J lost 4 bases; unmatched junction nucleotides: 2. This CDR3 contains 15 residues. The CDR3 loop reads CATSRVTSGGYEQYF. The CDR3 DNA reads as TGTGCCACCAGCAGAGTGACTAGCGGGGGTTACGAGCAGTACTTC.

The chain's CDR3 is CASSPSYRVVWEQYF. CDR3 nucleotide sequence: TGTGCCAGCAGCCCTTCCTACAGGGTAGTTTGGGAGCAGTACTTC. This chain connects TRBV7-2 to TRBJ2-7, with D perhaps matching TRBD1 (6 bases). V was clipped by 5 bases and J by 7 bases, with 21 bases between them. This CDR3 spans 15 amino acids. Germline values: CDR1 SGHTA, CDR2 FQGNSA.

The gene calls are TRBV4-3 and TRBJ2-3, with TRBD2 matching 9 bases. J gave up 4 bases and V 3 bases, and 5 bases lay outside the gene matches. There are 15 residues in the CDR3. Germline V gives CDR1 LGHNA, CDR2 YSLEER. The CDR3 DNA follows: TGCGCCAGCAGCCATAAGCGGGGGGCATCAGATACGCAGTATTTT. Translating it yields CASSHKRGASDTQYF.

The chain recombines TRBV18 with TRBJ2-7; D is possibly TRBD1 (5 bases). The germline gives CDR1 KGHSH, CDR2 LQKENI. The CDR3 extends over 14 amino acids. V lost 4 bases to trimming and J lost 0 bases, with 10 bases between them. The CDR3 reads CASSHDRNSYEQYF. CDR3 nucleotides: TGTGCCAGCTCACATGACAGAAACTCCTACGAGCAGTACTTC.

V and J are TRBV5-6 and TRBJ2-7, with a tentative D call TRBD2 (6 bases). Germline CDR1 reads SGHDT; CDR2 reads YYEEEE. CDR3 length: 15 residues. Deletions cut 0 bases from V and 6 bases from J, with 16 bases between. The CDR3 DNA reads as TGTGCCAGCAGCTTGGCGCAGGGTCCGGGAGTCGAGCAGTACTTC. It codes for CASSLAQGPGVEQYF.

This clone was recorded many times. Within the sample, other DNA sequences also encode this same CDR3. The chain recombines TRBV27 with TRBJ2-7; 7 positions match TRBD1. Germline V lookup: CDR1 MNHEY, CDR2 SMNVEV (reference sequence). This CDR3 spans 14 amino acids. The V gene end was trimmed by 2 bases and the J gene end by 3 bases; junction bases not matched to a gene: 4. CDR3: CASSLGSGGYEQYF. The CDR3 region has the DNA TGTGCCAGCAGTTTAGGCTCAGGGGGCTACGAGCAGTACTTC.

The chain is built from TRBV6-4 and TRBJ2-3; TRBD2 matches at 9 bases. This CDR3 is 14 amino acids long. The germline V gene encodes CDR1 MRHNA and CDR2 SNTAGT. Losses at the gene ends were 2 bases for V and 6 bases for J; bases not matched to a gene: 3. As DNA, the CDR3 is TGTGCCAGCAGTGACGGCGGGGGGGCTGATACGCAGTATTTT. Translating it yields CASSDGGGADTQYF.